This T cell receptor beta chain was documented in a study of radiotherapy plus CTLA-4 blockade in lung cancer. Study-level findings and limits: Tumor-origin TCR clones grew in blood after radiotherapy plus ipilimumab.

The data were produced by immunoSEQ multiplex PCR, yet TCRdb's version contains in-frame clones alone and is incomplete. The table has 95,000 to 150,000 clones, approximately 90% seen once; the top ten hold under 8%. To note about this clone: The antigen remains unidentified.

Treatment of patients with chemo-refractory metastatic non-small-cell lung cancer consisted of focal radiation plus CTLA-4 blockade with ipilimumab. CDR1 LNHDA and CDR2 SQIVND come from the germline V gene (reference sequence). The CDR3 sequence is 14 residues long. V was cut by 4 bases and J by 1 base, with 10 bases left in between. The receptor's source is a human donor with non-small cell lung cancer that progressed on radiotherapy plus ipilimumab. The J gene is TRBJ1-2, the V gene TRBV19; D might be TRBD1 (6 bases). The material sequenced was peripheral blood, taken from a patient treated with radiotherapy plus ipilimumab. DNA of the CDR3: TGTGCCAGTAGTAAGCAGGGGTATAACTATGGCTACACCTTC. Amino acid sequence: CASSKQGYNYGYTF.